This is a list of T cell receptor beta chains from one sample in a study of T cell changes during pregnancy in multiple sclerosis. The repertoire was sequenced with immunoSEQ multiplex PCR; TCRdb's copy has only in-frame clones and lacks some. The top ten hold less than 0.5% of the sample, which has about 56,000 clones, about nine tenths seen once. This specimen consisted of CD4+ T cells from peripheral blood mononuclear cells, obtained in the third trimester of pregnancy. These receptors were taken from a female donor with multiple sclerosis, enrolled in a pregnancy study. The CDR3 runs from the conserved cysteine through the conserved F or W. D genes are given only for firm matches. Not all rows give a size; the values are once, few, many and, for expanded clones, a class.

>TRBV5-1|TRBJ2-5|.|TRBD1
CASGRDRQETQYF
TGCGCCAGCGGCCGGGACAGGCAAGAGACCCAGTACTTC
>TRBV6-5|TRBJ2-7|.|TRBD1
CASTSDRGEQYF
TGTGCCAGCACCTCAGACAGGGGCGAGCAGTACTTC
>TRBV4-2|TRBJ2-5|.|.
CASSQGSLVEETQYF
TGTGCCAGCAGCCAAGGATCTCTAGTGGAAGAGACCCAGTACTTC
>TRBV10-3|TRBJ1-5|few|TRBD1
CAISGTGNQPQHF
TGTGCCATCAGTGGGACAGGGAATCAGCCCCAGCATTTT
>TRBV11-1|TRBJ2-1|once|TRBD1
CASSLGNTGVEQFF
TGTGCCAGCAGCTTAGGGAATACAGGGGTCGAGCAGTTCTTC
>TRBV15|TRBJ2-1|.|.
CATSREGASSYNEQFF
TGTGCCACCAGCAGAGAGGGGGCTAGCTCCTACAATGAGCAGTTCTTC
>TRBV9|TRBJ2-3|.|TRBD2
CASSVDSGGDTDTQYF
TGTGCCAGCAGCGTAGATAGCGGGGGGGACACAGATACGCAGTATTTT
>TRBV7-9|TRBJ1-6|.|.
CASSLEGLFNSPLHF
TGTGCCAGCAGCTTAGAGGGGTTGTTTAATTCACCCCTCCACTTT
>TRBV6-1|TRBJ1-5|.|TRBD1
CASSAGQGTYNQPQHF
TGTGCCAGCAGTGCCGGACAGGGTACTTACAATCAGCCCCAGCATTTT
>TRBV1|TRBJ2-2|.|.
CTSSHTTGNSTGELFF
TGCACCAGCAGCCATACGACAGGGAATAGCACCGGGGAGCTGTTTTTT
>TRBV5-1|TRBJ2-1|once|.
CASSQHRSSYNEQFF
TGCGCCAGCAGCCAACACAGGAGCTCCTACAATGAGCAGTTCTTC
>TRBV5-1|TRBJ2-3|.|.
CASSSTDTQYF
TGCGCCAGCAGCTCTACAGATACGCAGTATTTT
>TRBV19|TRBJ1-1|.|.
CASSIRQNTEAFF
TGTGCCAGTAGTATTAGACAGAACACTGAAGCTTTCTTT
>TRBV7-3|TRBJ2-5|.|TRBD1
CASSPSGPGGTQYF
TGTGCCAGCAGCCCTTCGGGGCCAGGGGGGACCCAGTACTTC
>TRBV7-9|TRBJ2-7|once|TRBD1
CASSPMTGRPHEQYF
TGTGCCAGCAGCCCCATGACAGGGCGGCCTCACGAGCAGTACTTC
>TRBV18|TRBJ2-3|.|.
CASSPRIASDTQYF
TGTGCCAGCTCACCACGGATAGCTTCAGATACGCAGTATTTT
>TRBV11-2|TRBJ2-7|once|.
CASSLLDSTEQYF
TGTGCCAGCAGCTTACTGGACAGCACCGAGCAGTACTTC
>TRBV7-8|TRBJ2-1|.|.
CASSPKDRRGEQFF
TGTGCCAGCAGCCCGAAGGACAGACGAGGTGAGCAGTTCTTC
>TRBV9|TRBJ1-1|.|.
CASSVEPQGPKAYTEAFF
TGTGCCAGCAGCGTAGAACCGCAGGGGCCCAAGGCGTACACTGAAGCTTTCTTT
>TRBV2|TRBJ1-1|.|TRBD1
CASSRQGGTEAFF
TGTGCCAGCAGCAGACAGGGAGGTACTGAAGCTTTCTTT
>TRBV18|TRBJ1-5|.|.
CASSWGENQPQHF
TGTGCCAGCTCTTGGGGGGAAAATCAGCCCCAGCATTTT
>TRBV11-3|TRBJ2-7|.|.
CASRGPGSASYEQYF
TGTGCCAGCAGGGGGCCCGGCAGTGCCTCCTACGAGCAGTACTTC
>TRBV5-1|TRBJ2-5|.|.
CASSVGRGTLETQYF
TGCGCCAGCAGCGTCGGTAGGGGGACGCTAGAGACCCAGTACTTC
>TRBV5-7|TRBJ2-1|.|TRBD2
CARESGGAYNEQFF
TGTGCCAGAGAGTCTGGGGGGGCCTACAATGAGCAGTTCTTC
>TRBV5-1|TRBJ2-7|.|TRBD2
CASSGGEFYEQYF
TGCGCCAGCAGCGGGGGGGAATTCTACGAGCAGTACTTC
>TRBV13|TRBJ2-1|.|TRBD2
CASSPGRTSGEYNEQFF
TGTGCCAGCAGCCCCGGGCGGACTAGCGGGGAGTACAATGAGCAGTTCTTC
>TRBV5-4|TRBJ2-2|.|TRBD2
CASSLDPSGGTGELFF
TGTGCCAGCAGCTTGGATCCTAGCGGGGGCACCGGGGAGCTGTTTTTT
>TRBV2|TRBJ2-4|.|TRBD1
CASSEEETGEKNIQYF
TGTGCCAGCAGTGAAGAGGAGACAGGGGAGAAAAACATTCAGTACTTC
>TRBV4-2|TRBJ2-4|.|.
CASSLLFRDNIAKNIQYF
TGTGCCAGCAGCCTTCTCTTCCGGGACAACATAGCCAAAAACATTCAGTACTTC
>TRBV7-9|TRBJ1-2|.|.
CASSPTPGPNYGYTF
TGTGCCAGCAGCCCAACCCCGGGTCCGAACTATGGCTACACCTTC